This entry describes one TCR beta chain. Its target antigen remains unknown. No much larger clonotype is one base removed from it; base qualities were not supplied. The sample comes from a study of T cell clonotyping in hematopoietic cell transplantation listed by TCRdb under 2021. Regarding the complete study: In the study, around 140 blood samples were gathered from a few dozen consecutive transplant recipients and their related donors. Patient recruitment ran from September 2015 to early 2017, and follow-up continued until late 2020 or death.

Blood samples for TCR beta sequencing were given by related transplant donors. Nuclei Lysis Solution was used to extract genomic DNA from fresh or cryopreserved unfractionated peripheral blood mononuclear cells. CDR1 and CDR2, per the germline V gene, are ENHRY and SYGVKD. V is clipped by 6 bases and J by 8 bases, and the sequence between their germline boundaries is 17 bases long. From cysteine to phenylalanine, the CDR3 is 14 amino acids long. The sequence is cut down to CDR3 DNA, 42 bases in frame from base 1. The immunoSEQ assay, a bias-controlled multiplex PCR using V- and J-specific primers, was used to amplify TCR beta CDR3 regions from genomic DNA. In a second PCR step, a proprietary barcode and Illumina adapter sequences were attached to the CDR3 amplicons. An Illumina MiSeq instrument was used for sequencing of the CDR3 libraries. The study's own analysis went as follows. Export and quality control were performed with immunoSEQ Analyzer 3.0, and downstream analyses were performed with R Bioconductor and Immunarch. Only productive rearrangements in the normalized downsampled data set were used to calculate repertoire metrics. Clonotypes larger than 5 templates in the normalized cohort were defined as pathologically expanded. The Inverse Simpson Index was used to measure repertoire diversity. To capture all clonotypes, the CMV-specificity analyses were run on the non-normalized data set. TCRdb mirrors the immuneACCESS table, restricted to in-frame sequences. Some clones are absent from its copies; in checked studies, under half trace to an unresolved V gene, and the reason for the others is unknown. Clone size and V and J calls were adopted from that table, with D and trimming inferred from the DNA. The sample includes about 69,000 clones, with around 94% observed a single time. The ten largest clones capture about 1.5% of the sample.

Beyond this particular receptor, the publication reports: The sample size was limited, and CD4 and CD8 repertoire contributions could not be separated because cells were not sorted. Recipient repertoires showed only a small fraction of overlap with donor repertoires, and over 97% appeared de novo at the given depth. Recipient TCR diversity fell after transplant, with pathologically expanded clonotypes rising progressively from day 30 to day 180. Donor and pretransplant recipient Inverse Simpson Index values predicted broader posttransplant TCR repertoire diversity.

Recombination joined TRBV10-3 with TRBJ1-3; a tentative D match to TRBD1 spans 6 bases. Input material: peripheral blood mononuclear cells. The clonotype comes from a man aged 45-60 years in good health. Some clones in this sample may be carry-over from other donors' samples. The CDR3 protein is CAISPGRGQHTIYF. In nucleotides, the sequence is TGTGCCATCAGCCCGGGCAGGGGCCAGCACACCATATATTTT.